One and the same sample provided the 14 T cell receptor beta chains below, sequenced in a study of shared clonotypes between healthy human individuals. The repertoire was sequenced with immunoSEQ multiplex PCR; TCRdb's copy has only in-frame clones and lacks some. The repertoire has over a million clones, 95% to 97% of them found once; the top ten carry approximately 1.1%. The sample comprised naive CD4+ T cells sorted from blood. Described subset: CD45RA+ positively selected. These receptors all stem from a man in his thirties or forties in good health.

This rearrangement joins TRBV2 to TRBJ2-1, with 8 bases identical to TRBD2. Trimming cost V 6 bases and J 4 bases; bases outside gene matches: 5. This CDR3 comprises 14 residues. CDR1 SNHLY and CDR2 FYNNEI come from the germline V gene. This CDR3 reads CASRPGLGYNEQFF. CDR3 bases: TGTGCCAGCAGACCGGGACTAGGGTACAATGAGCAGTTCTTC.

The chain employs TRBV6-5 and TRBJ1-1, with TRBD1 matching over 7 bases. V lost 5 bases to trimming and J lost 10 bases; unmatched junction nucleotides: 16. Germline loops: CDR1 MNHEY, CDR2 SVGAGI. The CDR3 loop spans 15 amino acids. CDR3 region: CASSPGTAYPRIAFF. The CDR3 nucleotides are TGTGCCAGCAGTCCCGGGACAGCCTATCCCCGAATAGCTTTCTTT.

The chain joins TRBV16 to TRBJ1-1, with TRBD1 matching over 8 bases. The ends lost 6 bases at V and 7 bases at J; junction bases unmatched: 13. Germline V gene data show CDR1 as KGHSY and CDR2 as FQNENV. This CDR3 contains 15 residues. In nucleotides, the CDR3 is TGTGCCAGCAGTTCAAAGGGACAGGAGGGGGGTGAAGCTTTCTTT. Its translation is CASSSKGQEGGEAFF.

The chain recombines TRBV19 with TRBJ1-1, with a tentative D call TRBD1 (6 bases). Germline V CDR1 and CDR2: LNHDA, SQIVND (reference sequence). This CDR3 comprises 15 residues. The ends were cut back, 0 bases at V and 5 bases at J, with 13 bases in the middle. The CDR3 sequence: CASSIDTGGGTEAFF. CDR3 sequence (DNA): TGTGCCAGTAGTATAGATACCGGAGGGGGGACTGAAGCTTTCTTT.

The chain carries TRBV6-1 and TRBJ2-7; D could derive from TRBD1 or TRBD2 (5 bases each). The germline V and J ends were trimmed by 8 bases and 9 bases, with 17 bases remaining between them. The CDR3 loop spans 12 amino acids. CDR1 is MNHNS and CDR2 is SASEGT in the germline V gene. In DNA, the CDR3 is TGTGCCAGCCACCCCCCCCCAGGGACGCAGTACTTC. Its translation: CASHPPPGTQYF.

V is TRBV11-2 and J is TRBJ1-1; possibly TRBD1 for D (6 bases). The CDR3 is made up of 13 amino acids. V lost 5 bases and J lost 8, with 15 bases in between. Germline lookup yields CDR1 SGHAT and CDR2 FQNNGV. The CDR3 nucleotides are TGTGCCAGCAGCCCACATGGAGACAGGGAAGCTTTCTTT. It is translated as CASSPHGDREAFF.

The chain carries TRBV6-5 and TRBJ2-7; D possibly corresponds to TRBD1 (6 bases). Germline V CDR1 and CDR2: MNHEY, SVGAGI. Trimming removed 7 bases from V and 0 bases from J, with 13 bases in between. The CDR3 has 14 residues. For the CDR3, the DNA is TGTGCCAGCAAACCGGGACACGACTCCTACGAGCAGTACTTC. Its protein is CASKPGHDSYEQYF.

The chain uses TRBV10-2 and TRBJ2-7, with D hard to call. Per the germline V gene, CDR1 is WSHSY and CDR2 is SAAADI. This CDR3 has 11 amino acids. Trimming took off 10 bases at V and 3 bases at J, with 10 bases between the two ends. The CDR3 sequence: CATLQNYEQYF. The CDR3 nucleotides are TGCGCCACGCTACAGAACTACGAGCAGTACTTC.

As concerns this clone: The sample carries other DNA sequences with the same CDR3. The chain links TRBV27 to TRBJ2-3; 11 bases are shared with TRBD2. This CDR3 spans 16 amino acids. Looked up from germline, CDR1 is MNHEY and CDR2 is SMNVEV (reference sequence). The V segment lost 5 bases and the J segment 1 base; nucleotides outside the gene matches: 5. The DNA for the CDR3 is TGTGCCAGCAGTCCGCTAGCGGGAGGAGGCACAGATACGCAGTATTTT. Its translation: CASSPLAGGGTDTQYF.

This rearrangement joins TRBV11-3 to TRBJ2-5; D perhaps matches TRBD2 (5 bases). This CDR3 comprises 13 residues. Germline CDR1 and CDR2: SGHNT and YENEEA. Trimming pared 3 bases from V and 7 bases from J, leaving 12 bases between. CDR3 in amino acids: CASSFGLAGTQYF. CDR3 in DNA: TGTGCCAGCAGCTTCGGGCTAGCCGGGACCCAGTACTTC. The variable domain in full, completed from reference TRBV11-3 and TRBJ2-5, reads EAGVVQSPRYKIIEKKQPVAFWCNPISGHNTLYWYLQNLGQGPELLIRYENEEAVDDSQLPKDRFSAERLKGVDSTLKIQPAELGDSAVYLCASSFGLAGTQYFGPGTRLLVL.

The V call is TRBV7-9, the J call TRBJ1-1; TRBD1 matches 9 bases. V shed 4 bases, J shed 1 base, and the junction held 4 bases outside the gene matches. Germline V CDR1 and CDR2: SEHNR, FQNEAQ (reference sequence). CDR3 length equals 15 residues. CDR3 in amino acids: CASSSTGGSNTEAFF. The CDR3 nucleotides are TGTGCCAGCAGCTCTACAGGGGGCTCGAACACTGAAGCTTTCTTT.

The chain combines TRBV7-2 with TRBJ2-7; TRBD2 aligns across 7 bases. This CDR3 is built from 15 residues. V shed 2 bases and J 4 bases; nucleotides not matched to a gene: 8. Looked up from germline, CDR1 is SGHTA and CDR2 is FQGNSA. Written as DNA, the CDR3 is TGTGCCAGCAGCTTAACGCTAGCGGCCAGATACGAGCAGTACTTC. It encodes CASSLTLAARYEQYF. Filled out from reference TRBV7-2 and TRBJ2-7, the complete variable domain reads GAGVSQSPSNKVTEKGKDVELRCDPISGHTALYWYRQSLGQGLEFLIYFQGNSAPDKSGLPSDRFSAERTGGSVSTLTIQRTQQEDSAVYLCASSLTLAARYEQYFGPGTRLTVT.

J is TRBJ2-7 and V is TRBV19, with a tentative D call TRBD1 (7 bases). V lost 4 bases, J lost 0 bases, and 13 bases lay in between. CDR1 and CDR2 (germline): LNHDA, SQIVND (reference sequence). This CDR3 is built from 15 residues. CDR3 region: CASSRGDRVSYEQYF. DNA for the CDR3: TGTGCCAGTAGTAGGGGGGACAGAGTCTCCTACGAGCAGTACTTC.

The V call is TRBV29-1, the J call TRBJ1-1; no definite D call. Trimming removed 5 bases at V and 0 bases at J, with 10 bases between. The CDR3 spans 13 residues. CDR1 and CDR2 from the germline V gene are SQVTM and ANQGSEA. The CDR3 region is CSVRAQLNTEAFF. The DNA of the CDR3 is TGCAGCGTTCGGGCGCAGTTGAACACTGAAGCTTTCTTT.